This passage covers 30 T cell receptor beta chains from one sample sequenced in a study of T cell clonality in common variable immunodeficiency. This table comes from immunoSEQ multiplex PCR, and its TCRdb copy is limited to in-frame clones, with some not included. The counts give fewer than 65,000 clones, none of them seen only once; around 0.8% is held by the top ten. What was sequenced was peripheral blood mononuclear cells. All receptors derive from a person aged 18 to 75 in good health.

Only a few counts were recorded for this clone. The read stops 3 residues short of the end of the CDR3; the missing end is completed from the germline J gene. The rearrangement uses TRBV20-1 and TRBJ1-2; TRBD1 might be the D (6 bases). Trimming pared 1 base from V and 0 bases from J, leaving 15 bases between. The CDR3 contains 16 residues. Germline CDR1 DFQATT, CDR2 SNEGSKA (reference sequence). Incomplete CDR3 DNA: TGCAGTGCTAGAGCCGGGAGGGGGAAAGCTAACTATGGC. Translated, it gives CSARAGRGKANYG. In full, the CDR3 reads CSARAGRGKANYGYTF.

Details on this clone: With the read ending 3 residues before the CDR3 end, the germline J gene is used to fill in that end. The chain carries TRBV11-1 and TRBJ1-2; D call uncertain. This CDR3 has 13 residues. Trimming shortened V by 0 bases and J by 4 bases, and 6 bases separated the two germline ends. Germline V gene data show CDR1 as SGHAT and CDR2 as FQDESV (reference sequence). Incomplete CDR3 DNA: TGTGCCAGCAGCTTAGCGGCAGGCTATGGC. This codes for CASSLAAGYG. The complete CDR3 sequence is CASSLAAGYGYTF.

This clone was detected ten times or more. The read halts 3 residues ahead of the CDR3 end, with the missing end drawn from the germline J gene. Other DNA sequences in this sample translate to the same CDR3. This chain connects TRBV7-7 to TRBJ1-2; 12 bases match TRBD1. The CDR3 contains 18 residues. Germline values: CDR1 SSHAT, CDR2 FNYEAQ (reference sequence). V trimming: 5 bases; J trimming: 4 bases; junction bases outside the gene matches: 14. CDR3 region: CASSRWGTGGGGSYGYTF. The sequenced part of the CDR3 DNA is TGTGCCAGCAGCCGGTGGGGGACAGGGGGCGGAGGAAGCTATGGC.

This clone was seen many times. Read sequence stops 3 residues before the CDR3 end, and the germline J gene provides the missing end. The chain links TRBV20-1 to TRBJ2-3; 9 bases are shared with TRBD1. The CDR3 runs 14 residues. The V gene's germline CDR1 is DFQATT and CDR2 SNEGSKA (reference sequence). V lost 6 bases and J lost 5; bases outside the gene matches: 9. CDR3 DNA, as far as it was read: TGCAGTGCCATCAGACAGGGGGATGAAGATACG. Its protein is CSAIRQGDEDT. The full CDR3 is CSAIRQGDEDTQYF.

This clone was found many times. The read ends 3 residues before the CDR3 terminus; that terminus is restored from the germline J gene. V is TRBV10-1 and J is TRBJ2-1, with TRBD2 matching over 15 bases. The trim removed 6 bases at V and 3 bases at J, leaving 9 bases unmatched. CDR1 and CDR2 (germline): WNHNN, SYGVQD (reference sequence). The CDR3 runs to 18 residues. CDR3 amino acids: CASSPGLAGGGHYNEQFF. CDR3 DNA, as far as it was read: TGCGCCAGCAGCCCCGGACTAGCGGGAGGGGGCCACTACAATGAG.

This clone was observed many times. The read comes to an end 3 residues before the CDR3 does, leaving the germline J gene to fill in the end. This chain joins TRBV27 and TRBJ2-7; 12 positions agree with TRBD2. This CDR3 region has 15 residues. The J segment lost 0 bases and the V segment lost 6 bases, leaving 3 bases of the junction unmatched. The germline gives CDR1 MNHEY, CDR2 SMNVEV (reference sequence). CDR3 bases read: TGTGCCAGCAGGCTAGCGGGAGGGCCCTCCTACGAG. Its protein product is CASRLAGGPSYE. The entire CDR3 protein reads CASRLAGGPSYEQYF.

This clone was seen repeatedly, ten times or more. Read coverage stops 3 residues before the CDR3 terminus; the germline J gene supplies the remainder. This chain links TRBV6-2 or TRBV6-3 with TRBJ2-7; perhaps TRBD2 as D (6 bases). This CDR3 has 16 residues. Germline-derived CDR1 and CDR2 are MNHEY and SVGEGT. With 6 bases removed from V and 3 bases from J, the gap between germline ends came to 21 bases. The CDR3 loop is CASRSSLESGYYEQYF. CDR3 DNA, as far as it was read: TGTGCCAGCAGGTCCTCTTTGGAGAGCGGGTACTACGAG.

This clone showed up many times. The sequenced fragment ends 3 residues before the CDR3 boundary, so the rest is inferred from the germline J gene. This chain joins TRBV7-6 and TRBJ2-5; a weak D match, TRBD1 (5 bases). Trimming took 3 bases from V and 1 from J, leaving 9 bases between them. Germline V gene lookup returns CDR1 SGHVS and CDR2 FNYEAQ. There are 14 residues in the CDR3. Partial CDR3 DNA: TGTGCCAGCAGCTTGACAGCTTTCCAAGAGACC. It specifies CASSLTAFQET. The whole CDR3 protein is CASSLTAFQETQYF.

This clone was recorded at least ten times. The read comes to an end 3 residues before the CDR3 does, leaving the germline J gene to fill in the end. The gene calls are TRBV7-9 and TRBJ2-1, with TRBD1 as a possible D gene (6 bases). Germline V CDR1 and CDR2: SEHNR, FQNEAQ (reference sequence). Trimming took off 3 bases at V and 5 bases at J, with 8 bases between the two ends. The CDR3 has 13 residues. The CDR3 region is CASSFPGDNEQFF. The part of the CDR3 DNA that was read is TGTGCCAGCAGCTTTCCAGGGGACAATGAG.

This clone was seen only a few times. The read ends 3 residues shy of where the CDR3 ends; the end is completed using the germline J gene. This rearrangement joins TRBV5-5 to TRBJ2-7; TRBD2 matches 11 bases. Trimming removed 4 bases from V and 2 bases from J; junction bases left unmatched: 5. CDR1 SGHKS and CDR2 YYEKEE come from the germline V gene (reference sequence). The CDR3 sequence is 15 residues long. CDR3 DNA, as far as it was read: TGTGCCAGCAGCACCGGACTAGCGGGCGCCTACGAG. It codes for CASSTGLAGAYE. The whole CDR3 is CASSTGLAGAYEQYF.

Ten or more counts support this clone. The sequence runs out 3 residues before the end of the CDR3; the remainder is reconstructed from the germline J gene. V gene TRBV20-1 combines with J gene TRBJ1-5, with 8 bases identical to TRBD1. CDR1 DFQATT and CDR2 SNEGSKA come from the germline V gene (reference sequence). J lost 4 bases, V lost 3 bases, and 8 bases had no gene match. This CDR3 contains 15 residues. CDR3 region: CSASLRDRLNQPQHF. The DNA read from the CDR3 is TGCAGTGCTAGCCTCCGGGACAGGTTAAATCAGCCC.

This clone was counted many times. The sequenced part of the CDR3 DNA is TGTGCCAGTAGTAACGGACTAGCGGGGGTCACAGATACG. Residues: CASSNGLAGVTDT. The whole CDR3 is CASSNGLAGVTDTQYF. The V call is TRBV19, the J call TRBJ2-3; 13 bases line up with TRBD2. The sequenced fragment ends 3 residues before the CDR3 boundary, so the rest is inferred from the germline J gene. CDR3 length: 16 residues. The germline gives CDR1 LNHDA, CDR2 SQIVND (reference sequence). J was trimmed by 2 bases and V by 4 bases; bases with no gene match: 3.

The table lists this clone with many counts. The read falls 3 residues short of the CDR3 end, and the missing part is taken from the germline J gene. The chain joins TRBV20-1 to TRBJ2-7; 7 positions agree with TRBD1. V lost 0 bases, J lost 4 bases, and 15 bases stayed unmatched. Looked up from germline, CDR1 is DFQATT and CDR2 is SNEGSKA (reference sequence). The CDR3 contains 17 residues. The sequenced part of the CDR3 DNA is TGCAGTGCTAGAGAGGTTCTTCGACAGGGTCGTCTGTACGAG. Translating gives CSAREVLRQGRLYE. The complete CDR3 protein is CSAREVLRQGRLYEQYF.

This clone was observed at least ten times. The CDR3 end is not reached by the read, which stops 3 residues before it; the germline J gene fills it in. The chain employs TRBV10-3 and TRBJ2-3, with TRBD2 matching over 11 bases. The trim removed 6 bases at V and 5 bases at J, leaving 4 bases unmatched. CDR3 size: 14 residues. CDR1 ENHRY and CDR2 SYGVKD come from the germline V gene. The sequenced CDR3 bases are TGTGCCATCAGACTAGCGGGGGCGAAAGATACG. Protein product: CAIRLAGAKDT. The entire CDR3 sequence reads CAIRLAGAKDTQYF.

This clone was observed many times. The CDR3 end falls 3 residues outside the read, so it is completed with the germline J gene. The J gene is TRBJ2-2, the V gene TRBV30, with a possible D match to TRBD2 (6 bases). Trimming cost V 4 bases and J 6 bases, with 12 bases left between them. Germline-derived CDR1 and CDR2 are GTSNPN and SVGIG (reference sequence). CDR3 length: 13 amino acids. This chain's CDR3 is CAWKSTRAGELFF. CDR3 DNA, as far as it was read: TGTGCCTGGAAGTCGACTAGGGCCGGGGAG.

This clone came up many times. The missing CDR3 end, 3 residues past where the read stops, is filled in from the germline J gene. The chain joins TRBV20-1 to TRBJ2-1; perhaps TRBD2 as D (6 bases). The germline CDR1 and CDR2 sequences are DFQATT and SNEGSKA (reference sequence). There are 15 residues in the CDR3. Between the trimmed V and J ends, which lost 1 base and 2 bases, there was a span of 12 bases. The CDR3 DNA, read in part, is TGCAGTGCTAGAGTTTCCGGGACTCCCTACAATGAG. Translated: CSARVSGTPYNE. The whole CDR3 reads CSARVSGTPYNEQFF.

This clone was counted only a few times. The read comes to an end 3 residues before the CDR3 does, leaving the germline J gene to fill in the end. The rearrangement joins TRBV7-9 to TRBJ1-4; TRBD1 matches at 10 bases. The CDR3 sequence is 14 residues long. CDR1 is SEHNR, CDR2 FQNEAQ, per germline (reference sequence). The sequenced part of the CDR3 DNA is TGTGCCAGCAGCCTCGGGACAGGGGATTCACCA. This gives the protein CASSLGTGDSP. The entire CDR3 is CASSLGTGDSPLFF.

In its sample, this clone was seen many times. The read gets to within 3 residues of the CDR3 end, and the germline J gene fills in the rest. The chain has TRBV12-3 or TRBV12-4 and TRBJ2-1; 7 nucleotides line up with TRBD2. The CDR3 is made up of 16 amino acids. The V segment lost 3 bases and the J segment 8 bases; nucleotides outside the gene matches: 13. The chain's CDR3 is CASSFGEGGSVDEQFF. CDR3 DNA, as far as it was read: TGTGCCAGCAGTTTTGGGGAGGGCGGGAGTGTCGATGAG.

This clone was recorded at least ten times. The read comes to an end 3 residues before the CDR3 does, leaving the germline J gene to fill in the end. The V and J genes are TRBV4-1 and TRBJ1-4, with D maybe TRBD1 (5 bases). Trimming pared 0 bases from V and 8 bases from J, leaving 13 bases between. Germline V gene lookup returns CDR1 MGHRA and CDR2 YSYEKL. The CDR3 contains 15 residues. Here the CDR3 reads CASSQDWGREEKLFF. CDR3 bases read: TGCGCCAGCAGCCAAGATTGGGGCAGGGAGGAAAAA.

This clone was counted many times. The read gets to within 3 residues of the CDR3 end, and the germline J gene fills in the rest. This chain uses TRBV4-1 with TRBJ1-2, with D possibly being TRBD1 (5 bases). The germline V and J ends were trimmed by 4 bases and 2 bases, with 14 bases remaining between them. Germline lookup yields CDR1 MGHRA and CDR2 YSYEKL. CDR3 length equals 15 residues. CDR3 bases read: TGCGCCAGCAGCCTTGGCGGGGCGGGAAACTATGGC. It translates to CASSLGGAGNYG. The CDR3 as a whole reads CASSLGGAGNYGYTF.

This clone was counted many times. Read coverage stops 3 residues before the CDR3 terminus; the germline J gene supplies the remainder. Different DNA sequences within this sample yield the same CDR3. The chain is built from TRBV5-1 and TRBJ2-2, with 11 bases fitting TRBD2. This CDR3 region has 15 residues. Unmatched junction bases numbered 4, after V lost 2 bases and J lost 7 bases. Germline CDR1 is SGHRS and CDR2 is YFSETQ. CDR3 bases read: TGCGCCAGCAGCTTACTAGCGGGAGCTGTCGGGGAG. Amino acids: CASSLLAGAVGE. The full-length CDR3 reads as CASSLLAGAVGELFF.

This clone was seen many times. The read ends 3 residues early relative to the CDR3; the germline J gene fills the gap. The chain carries TRBV28 and TRBJ1-3; 9 nucleotides align to TRBD1. The J segment lost 4 bases and the V segment lost 2 bases, leaving 9 bases of the junction unmatched. In germline, CDR1 is MDHEN, CDR2 SYDVKM. This CDR3 has 17 residues. The CDR3 protein is CASSLPRDRAQGNTIYF. CDR3 DNA (partial): TGTGCCAGCAGTTTACCTCGGGACAGGGCTCAAGGAAACACC.

Notes on this clone: The sequence runs out 3 residues before the end of the CDR3; the remainder is reconstructed from the germline J gene. This rearrangement joins TRBV19 to TRBJ1-2; 8 nucleotides line up with TRBD1. CDR1 is LNHDA, CDR2 SQIVND, per germline (reference sequence). The CDR3 spans 13 residues. Partial CDR3 DNA: TGTGCCAGTAGTCAGGGGGCGGGTCGCCGC. Its protein is CASSQGAGRR. The whole CDR3 sequence reads CASSQGAGRRYTF. Variable domain in full (rest from reference TRBV19 and TRBJ1-2): DGGITQSPKYLFRKEGQNVTLSCEQNLNHDAMYWYRQDPGQGLRLIYYSQIVNDFQKGDIAEGYSVSREKKESFPLTVTSAQKNPTAFYLCASSQGAGRRYTFGSGTRLTVV.

This clone was counted many times. The CDR3 end falls 3 residues outside the read, so it is completed with the germline J gene. This rearrangement joins TRBV2 to TRBJ1-1; D unresolved. V lost 3 bases and J 5 bases, leaving 7 bases between the germline ends. Germline values: CDR1 SNHLY, CDR2 FYNNEI. The CDR3 is made up of 12 amino acids. The part of the CDR3 DNA that was read is TGTGCCAGCAGTGACCGGTTGACTGAA. Protein product: CASSDRLTE. The full CDR3 sequence reads CASSDRLTEAFF.

At least ten counts were recorded for this clone. The sequenced fragment ends 3 residues before the CDR3 boundary, so the rest is inferred from the germline J gene. This chain joins TRBV30 and TRBJ2-3; TRBD1 is a possible D gene (5 bases). Germline V gene sequence: CDR1 GTSNPN, CDR2 SVGIG (reference sequence). CDR3 length equals 13 residues. The CDR3 bases that were read are TGTGCCTGGAGTGGGCAGGGAAGCCAGCCG. Its protein is CAWSGQGSQP. The full-length CDR3 reads as CAWSGQGSQPQYF.

The sample holds many counts of this clone. The sequence runs out 3 residues before the end of the CDR3; the remainder is reconstructed from the germline J gene. The gene calls are TRBV28 and TRBJ1-1, with D possibly being TRBD1 (6 bases). The CDR3 has 14 residues. CDR1 MDHEN and CDR2 SYDVKM come from the germline V gene. This CDR3 reads CASSLRHPGEEAFF. The DNA read from the CDR3 is TGTGCCAGCAGTTTGCGACATCCAGGGGAGGAG.

This clone was seen repeatedly, ten times or more. The CDR3 goes on 3 residues after the read ends, and that part is filled in from the germline J gene. The V call is TRBV19, the J call TRBJ2-2, with a weak D call TRBD1 (5 bases). Trimming took 2 bases from V and 2 from J, leaving 6 bases between them. Germline CDR1 LNHDA, CDR2 SQIVND (reference sequence). CDR3 length equals 14 residues. The CDR3 loop is CASSIQGNTGELFF. Incomplete CDR3 DNA: TGTGCCAGTAGTATACAGGGTAACACCGGGGAG.

This clone was seen many times. The CDR3 end is not reached by the read, which stops 3 residues before it; the germline J gene fills it in. This sequence joins TRBV20-1 and TRBJ2-6; D ambiguous. V lost 7 bases and J 1 base, leaving 17 bases between the germline ends. CDR3 length equals 16 residues. Germline CDR1 and CDR2: DFQATT and SNEGSKA (reference sequence). The CDR3 sequence: CSVLDQTESGANVLTF. The CDR3 bases that were read are TGCAGTGTACTCGACCAGACTGAGTCTGGGGCCAACGTC.

This clone was seen repeatedly, ten times or more. CDR3 bases read: TGTGCCAGCAGCGTGATGACTAGCGGGAGAGAGACC. It yields the protein CASSVMTSGRET. The whole CDR3 protein is CASSVMTSGRETQYF. The V and J genes are TRBV9 and TRBJ2-5; 12 bases are shared with TRBD2. The sequence runs out 3 residues before the end of the CDR3; the remainder is reconstructed from the germline J gene. Germline V gene sequence: CDR1 SGDLS, CDR2 YYNGEE. The CDR3 sequence is 15 residues long. The junction had 3 bases not matched to a gene; V was cut back by 2 bases and J by 4 bases.

This clone was seen ten or more times. The read terminates 3 residues ahead of where the CDR3 ends, so the germline J gene completes it. This chain links TRBV30 with TRBJ2-2, with 13 nucleotides matching TRBD2. CDR1 is GTSNPN and CDR2 is SVGIG in the germline V gene (reference sequence). This CDR3 spans 14 amino acids. This CDR3 is CAWEGLAGNGELFF. The CDR3 bases that were read are TGTGCTTGGGAGGGACTAGCGGGGAACGGGGAG.